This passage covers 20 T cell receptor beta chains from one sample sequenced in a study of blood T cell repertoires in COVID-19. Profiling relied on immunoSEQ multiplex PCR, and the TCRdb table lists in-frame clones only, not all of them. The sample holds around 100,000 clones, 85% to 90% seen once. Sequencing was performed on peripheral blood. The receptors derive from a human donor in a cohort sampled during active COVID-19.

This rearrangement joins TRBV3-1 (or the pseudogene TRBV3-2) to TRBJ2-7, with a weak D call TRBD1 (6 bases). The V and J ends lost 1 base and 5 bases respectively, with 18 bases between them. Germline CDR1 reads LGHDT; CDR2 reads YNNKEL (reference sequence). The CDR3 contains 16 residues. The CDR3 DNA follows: TGTGCCAGCAGCCAAGGTTGGGGGCGGGCGGTAGACGAGCAGTACTTC. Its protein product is CASSQGWGRAVDEQYF.

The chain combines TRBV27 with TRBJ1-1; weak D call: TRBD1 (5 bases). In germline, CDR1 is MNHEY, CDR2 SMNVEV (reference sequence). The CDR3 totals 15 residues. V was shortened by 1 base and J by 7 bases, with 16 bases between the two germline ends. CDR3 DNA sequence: TGTGCCAGCAGTTTATGGGGGGAGGCGGGGCTTGAAGCTTTCTTT. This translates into CASSLWGEAGLEAFF.

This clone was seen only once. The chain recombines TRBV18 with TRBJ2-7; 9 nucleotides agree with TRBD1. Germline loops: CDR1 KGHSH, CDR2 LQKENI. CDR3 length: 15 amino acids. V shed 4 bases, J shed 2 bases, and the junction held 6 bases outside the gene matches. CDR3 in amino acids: CASSLQDRGPYEQYF. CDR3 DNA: TGTGCCAGCTCACTTCAGGACAGGGGCCCCTACGAGCAGTACTTC.

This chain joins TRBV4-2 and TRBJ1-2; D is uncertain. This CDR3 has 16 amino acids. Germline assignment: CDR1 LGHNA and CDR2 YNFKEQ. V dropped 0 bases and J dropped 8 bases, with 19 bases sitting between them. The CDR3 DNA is TGTGCCAGCAGCCAAGATGTCGCGGGGTCCCCCTACGGCTACACCTTC. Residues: CASSQDVAGSPYGYTF.

The CDR3 sequence is CASSPDYGYTF. The CDR3 coding sequence is TGTGCCAGCAGTCCCGACTATGGCTACACCTTC. This chain joins TRBV6-6 and TRBJ1-2; D not resolved. V lost 5 bases to trimming and J lost 3 bases, with 4 bases between them. The CDR3 extends over 11 amino acids. The germline gives CDR1 MNHNY, CDR2 SVGAGI (reference sequence).

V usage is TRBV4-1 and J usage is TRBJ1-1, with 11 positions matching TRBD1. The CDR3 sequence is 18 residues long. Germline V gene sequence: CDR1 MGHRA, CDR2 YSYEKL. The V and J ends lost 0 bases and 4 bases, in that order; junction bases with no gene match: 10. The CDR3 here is CASSQDPGQGAGFTEAFF. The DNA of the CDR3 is TGCGCCAGCAGCCAAGATCCCGGACAGGGGGCCGGATTCACTGAAGCTTTCTTT.

CDR3 nucleotides: TGTGCCAGCAACCCAGGTTTAGTCACTGAAGCTTTCTTT. Amino acid sequence: CASNPGLVTEAFF. The rearrangement uses TRBV6-5 and TRBJ1-1; D gene unclear. Germline assignment: CDR1 MNHEY and CDR2 SVGAGI. The CDR3 is 13 amino acids. Deletions cut 7 bases from V and 4 bases from J, with 13 bases between.

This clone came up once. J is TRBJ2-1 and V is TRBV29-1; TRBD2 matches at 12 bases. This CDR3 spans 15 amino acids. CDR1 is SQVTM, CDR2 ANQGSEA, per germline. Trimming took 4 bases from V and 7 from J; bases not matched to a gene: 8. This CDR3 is CSVGGPGLAGNEQFF. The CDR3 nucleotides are TGCAGCGTTGGTGGCCCGGGACTAGCGGGTAATGAGCAGTTCTTC.

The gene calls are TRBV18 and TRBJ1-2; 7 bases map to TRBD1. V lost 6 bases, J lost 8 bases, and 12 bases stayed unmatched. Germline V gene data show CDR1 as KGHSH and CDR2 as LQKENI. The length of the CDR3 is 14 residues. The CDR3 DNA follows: TGTGCCAGCTCCCTCTCGGAACAGGGGCCCGGCTACACCTTC. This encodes CASSLSEQGPGYTF. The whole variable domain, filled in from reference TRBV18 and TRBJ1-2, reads NAGVMQNPRHLVRRRGQEARLRCSPMKGHSHVYWYRQLPEEGLKFMVYLQKENIIDESGMPKERFSAEFPKEGPSILRIQQVVRGDSAAYFCASSLSEQGPGYTFGSGTRLTVV.

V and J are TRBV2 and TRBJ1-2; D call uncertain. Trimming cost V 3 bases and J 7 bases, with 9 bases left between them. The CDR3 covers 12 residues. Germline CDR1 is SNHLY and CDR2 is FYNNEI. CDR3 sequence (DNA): TGTGCCAGCAGTGAGCGCCAGCGTGGCTACACCTTC. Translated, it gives CASSERQRGYTF.

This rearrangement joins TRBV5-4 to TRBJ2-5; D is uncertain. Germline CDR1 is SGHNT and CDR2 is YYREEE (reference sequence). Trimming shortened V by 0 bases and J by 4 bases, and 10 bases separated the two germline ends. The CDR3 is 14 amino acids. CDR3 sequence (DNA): TGTGCCAGCAGCTTGGACCCCGGAGCAGAGACCCAGTACTTC. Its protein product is CASSLDPGAETQYF.

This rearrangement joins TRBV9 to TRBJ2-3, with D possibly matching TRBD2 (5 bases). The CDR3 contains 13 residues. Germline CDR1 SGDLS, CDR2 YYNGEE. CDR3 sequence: CASNVDSTDTQYF. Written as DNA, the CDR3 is TGTGCTTCGAACGTGGACTCCACAGATACGCAGTATTTT.

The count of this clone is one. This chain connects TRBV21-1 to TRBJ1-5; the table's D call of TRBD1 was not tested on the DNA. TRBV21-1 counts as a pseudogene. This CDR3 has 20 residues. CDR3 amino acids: CASSKVSTGTEYYSNQPQHF. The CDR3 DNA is TGTGCCAGCAGCAAAGTCTCCACCGGGACAGAGTACTATAGCAATCAGCCCCAGCATTTT.

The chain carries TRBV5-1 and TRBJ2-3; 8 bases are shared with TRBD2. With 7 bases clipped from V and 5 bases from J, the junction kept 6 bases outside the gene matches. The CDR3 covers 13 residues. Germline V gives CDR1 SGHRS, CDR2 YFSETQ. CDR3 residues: CASAGGPRDTQYF. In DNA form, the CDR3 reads TGCGCCAGCGCGGGGGGCCCCCGAGATACGCAGTATTTT.

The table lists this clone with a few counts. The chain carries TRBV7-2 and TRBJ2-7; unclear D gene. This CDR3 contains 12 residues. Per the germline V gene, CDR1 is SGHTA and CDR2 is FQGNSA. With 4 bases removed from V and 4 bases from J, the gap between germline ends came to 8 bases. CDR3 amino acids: CASSSLGYEQYF. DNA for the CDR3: TGTGCCAGCAGCTCTCTCGGGTACGAGCAGTACTTC. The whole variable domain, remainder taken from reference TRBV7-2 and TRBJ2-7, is GAGVSQSPSNKVTEKGKDVELRCDPISGHTALYWYRQSLGQGLEFLIYFQGNSAPDKSGLPSDRFSAERTGGSVSTLTIQRTQQEDSAVYLCASSSLGYEQYFGPGTRLTVT.

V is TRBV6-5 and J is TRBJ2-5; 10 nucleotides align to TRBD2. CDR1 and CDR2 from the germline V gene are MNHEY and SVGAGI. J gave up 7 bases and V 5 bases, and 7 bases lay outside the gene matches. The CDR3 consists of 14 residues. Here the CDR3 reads CASSTSGTFGTQYF. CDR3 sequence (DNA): TGTGCCAGCAGTACTAGCGGGACCTTCGGGACCCAGTACTTC.

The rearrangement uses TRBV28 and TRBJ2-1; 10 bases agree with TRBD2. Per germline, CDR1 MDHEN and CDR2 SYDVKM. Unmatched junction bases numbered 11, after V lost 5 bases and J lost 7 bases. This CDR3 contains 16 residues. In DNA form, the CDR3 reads TGTGCCAGCAGTGTTGAAGCGGGAGGGCCGGGGAATGAGCAGTTCTTC. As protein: CASSVEAGGPGNEQFF. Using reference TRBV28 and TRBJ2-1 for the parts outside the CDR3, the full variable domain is DVKVTQSSRYLVKRTGEKVFLECVQDMDHENMFWYRQDPGLGLRLIYFSYDVKMKEKGDIPEGYSVSREKKERFSLILESASTNQTSMYLCASSVEAGGPGNEQFFGPGTRLTVL.

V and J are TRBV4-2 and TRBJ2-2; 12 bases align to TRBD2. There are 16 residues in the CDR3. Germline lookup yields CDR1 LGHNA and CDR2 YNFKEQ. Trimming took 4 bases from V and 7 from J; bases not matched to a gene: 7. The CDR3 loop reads CASSPSGGESVGELFF. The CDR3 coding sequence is TGTGCCAGCAGCCCTAGCGGGGGGGAATCGGTCGGGGAGCTGTTTTTT.

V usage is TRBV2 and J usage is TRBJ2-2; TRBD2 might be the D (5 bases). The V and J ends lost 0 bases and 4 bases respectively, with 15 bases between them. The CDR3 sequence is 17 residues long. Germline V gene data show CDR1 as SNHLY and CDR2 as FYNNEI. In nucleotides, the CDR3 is TGTGCCAGCAGTGAAGCGACGGGATTCTTTAGCACCGGGGAGCTGTTTTTT. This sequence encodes CASSEATGFFSTGELFF.

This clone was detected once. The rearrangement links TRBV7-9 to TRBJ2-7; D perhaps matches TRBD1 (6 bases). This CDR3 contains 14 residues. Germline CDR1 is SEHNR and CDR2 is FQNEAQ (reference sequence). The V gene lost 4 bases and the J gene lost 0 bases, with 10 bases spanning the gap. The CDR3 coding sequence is TGTGCCAGCAGCTCACAGGGAAGCTCCTACGAGCAGTACTTC. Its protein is CASSSQGSSYEQYF.